The sequence of this T cell receptor beta chain was determined in a study of T cells in localized non-small cell lung cancer. Repertoires were generated with immunoSEQ multiplex PCR, while TCRdb's copy carries only in-frame clones and drops some. The sample holds just under 80,000 clones, approximately 80% seen once. CDR1 is SGHVS, CDR2 FQNEAQ, per germline. V was cut by 4 bases and J by 1 base, with 19 bases left in between. This CDR3 contains 18 residues. V usage is TRBV7-8 and J usage is TRBJ2-2, with D perhaps TRBD2 (6 bases). The sequence derives from a female donor older than 55 with stage I lung adenocarcinoma. This specimen was peripheral blood, taken before any cancer treatment. CDR3 in DNA: TGTGCCAGCAGCTATTTAGCTCGTAGAGCGGGGAACACCGGGGAGCTGTTTTTT. Protein sequence: CASSYLARRAGNTGELFF.